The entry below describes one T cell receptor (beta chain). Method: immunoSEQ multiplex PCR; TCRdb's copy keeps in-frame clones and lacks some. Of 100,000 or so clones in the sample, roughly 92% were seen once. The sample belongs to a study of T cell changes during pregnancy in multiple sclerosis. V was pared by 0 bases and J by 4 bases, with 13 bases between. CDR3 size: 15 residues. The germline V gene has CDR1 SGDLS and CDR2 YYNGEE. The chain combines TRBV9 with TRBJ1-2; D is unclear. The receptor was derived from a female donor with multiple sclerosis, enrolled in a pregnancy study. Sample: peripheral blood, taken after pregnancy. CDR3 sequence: CASSVGGKVSYGYTF. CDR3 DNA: TGTGCCAGCAGCGTAGGAGGGAAAGTTTCCTATGGCTACACCTTC.